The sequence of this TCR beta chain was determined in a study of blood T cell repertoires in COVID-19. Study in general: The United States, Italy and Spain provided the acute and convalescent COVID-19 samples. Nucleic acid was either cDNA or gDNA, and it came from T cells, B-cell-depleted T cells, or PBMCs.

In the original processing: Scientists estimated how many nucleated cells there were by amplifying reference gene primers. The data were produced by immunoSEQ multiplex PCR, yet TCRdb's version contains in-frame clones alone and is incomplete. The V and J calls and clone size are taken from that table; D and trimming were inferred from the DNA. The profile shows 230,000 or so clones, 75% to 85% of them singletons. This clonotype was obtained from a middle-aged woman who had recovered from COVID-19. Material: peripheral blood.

The CDR3 bases are TGTGCCAGCAGCTTTTCGGGGGGGGCCGCGGATGAGCAGTTCTTC. Protein product: CASSFSGGAADEQFF. This rearrangement joins TRBV5-4 to TRBJ2-1; 8 bases match TRBD2. The germline CDR1 and CDR2 sequences are SGHNT and YYREEE (reference sequence). The CDR3 consists of 15 residues. The V gene end was trimmed by 2 bases and the J gene end by 8 bases; junction bases not matched to a gene: 9.